What follows are 12 T cell receptor beta chains derived from one specimen sequenced in a study of T cells in Graves' hyperthyroidism and ophthalmopathy. RNA transcripts gave rise to amplified TCR beta CDR3 regions. TCR CDR3 underwent first-round RT-PCR with the HTBI primer set. One entry per CDR3 protein, called by TCRdb with MiXCR from the multiplex PCR reads. The profile shows 350,000 or so distinct CDR3 sequences, 15% to 20% of them singletons. Sequences were obtained from blood. These receptors were obtained from a woman aged 40 to 49 with Graves' ophthalmopathy.

This clonotype was seen at least ten times. The chain is built from TRBV28 and TRBJ1-2; 9 nucleotides align to TRBD1. Germline loops: CDR1 MDHEN, CDR2 SYDVKM. The CDR3 is 15 amino acids. Losses at the gene ends were 2 bases for V and 8 bases for J; bases not matched to a gene: 9. The CDR3 loop reads CASSLIQGQGVGYTF. CDR3 nucleotides: TGTGCCAGCAGTTTAATTCAGGGACAGGGTGTAGGCTACACCTTC.

This clonotype was seen many times. The chain employs TRBV2 and TRBJ2-7; the D gene is possibly TRBD1 (6 bases). Trimming removed 5 bases from V and 2 bases from J, with 16 bases in between. CDR1 is SNHLY, CDR2 FYNNEI, per germline. The CDR3 sequence is 15 residues long. CDR3 coding DNA: TGTGCCAGCAGTTACTCAGGGGCCAGACCCTACGAGCAGTACTTC. Translation: CASSYSGARPYEQYF.

The chain employs TRBV28 and TRBJ1-2; 7 bases line up with TRBD1. The CDR3 totals 14 residues. Trimming at V came to 7 bases and at J to 4 bases, leaving 9 bases not matched to a gene. Germline loops: CDR1 MDHEN, CDR2 SYDVKM. The CDR3 sequence is CASIERGRTYGYTF. CDR3 coding DNA: TGTGCCAGCATCGAAAGGGGGCGGACCTATGGCTACACCTTC.

A word on this clonotype: The junction does not match germline at one end; this may be a read error. This sequence joins TRBV6-2 or TRBV6-3 and TRBJ1-1; a possible D gene is TRBD1 (6 bases). This CDR3 comprises 15 residues. Looked up from germline, CDR1 is MNHEY and CDR2 is SVGEGT. Here the CDR3 DNA reads TGTGCCAGCAGTCCTCACGCTCAGGGGTGGGATGAAGATTTCTTT. As protein: CASSPHAQGWDEDFF.

The J gene is TRBJ2-7, the V gene TRBV20-1; D unresolved. Trimming took 3 bases from V and 2 from J, leaving 8 bases between them. Germline V gene data show CDR1 as DFQATT and CDR2 as SNEGSKA (reference sequence). The CDR3 has 12 amino acids. This CDR3 reads CSARQATYEQYF. The CDR3 DNA reads as TGCAGTGCTAGGCAGGCTACCTACGAGCAGTACTTC.

The CDR3 DNA follows: TGCGCCAGCAGCCAAGTCCGGACAGGGATCGGCGGGGAGCTGTTTTTT. The encoded protein is CASSQVRTGIGGELFF. The chain joins TRBV4-1 to TRBJ2-2; TRBD1 agrees at 8 bases. Germline V gives CDR1 MGHRA, CDR2 YSYEKL. This CDR3 region has 16 residues. With 1 base clipped from V and 7 bases from J, the junction kept 8 bases outside the gene matches.

This clonotype turned up a few times. J is TRBJ2-7 and V is TRBV5-1; 11 nucleotides align to TRBD1. V dropped 4 bases and J dropped 0; count of bases not matched to a gene: 3. This CDR3 region has 15 residues. The germline V gene has CDR1 SGHRS and CDR2 YFSETQ. The CDR3 is CASSNGTGGSYEQYF. For the CDR3, the DNA is TGCGCCAGCAGCAACGGGACAGGGGGCTCCTACGAGCAGTACTTC.

This clonotype turned up a few times. The chain uses TRBV30 and TRBJ1-1; 7 bases map to TRBD1. The V and J ends lost 2 bases and 1 base, in that order; junction bases with no gene match: 16. The germline V gene encodes CDR1 GTSNPN and CDR2 SVGIG (reference sequence). This CDR3 is 18 amino acids long. CDR3 sequence (DNA): TGTGCCTGGAGTAGTTGGGGGGCTCCAGGGGGTGGGAACACTGAAGCTTTCTTT. Translation gives CAWSSWGAPGGGNTEAFF.

Ten or more counts support this clonotype. The rearrangement joins TRBV20-1 to TRBJ2-7, with D perhaps matching TRBD1 or TRBD2 (6 bases each). CDR3 length equals 15 residues. V lost 0 bases and J lost 2, with 14 bases in between. Germline values: CDR1 DFQATT, CDR2 SNEGSKA (reference sequence). DNA of the CDR3: TGCAGTGCTAGAGATCTTACCGGGGGCACCTACGAGCAGTACTTC. It specifies CSARDLTGGTYEQYF.

At least ten counts were recorded for this clonotype. V usage is TRBV28 and J usage is TRBJ1-6; 7 bases align to TRBD1. The germline V gene has CDR1 MDHEN and CDR2 SYDVKM. The V segment lost 7 bases and the J segment 7 bases; nucleotides outside the gene matches: 7. The CDR3 sequence is 14 residues long. CDR3 in amino acids: CASKRDRANSPLHF. The CDR3 DNA follows: TGTGCCAGCAAGCGGGACAGAGCAAATTCACCCCTCCACTTT.

This clonotype was counted at least ten times. The rearrangement links TRBV4-3 to TRBJ1-2; unclear D gene. This CDR3 comprises 15 residues. The V end lost 0 bases, the J end lost 5 bases, and 13 bases lay between the germline ends. Germline loops: CDR1 LGHNA, CDR2 YSLEER. This CDR3 reads CASSQDSTGPYGYTF. DNA of the CDR3: TGCGCCAGCAGCCAAGATTCCACTGGTCCATATGGCTACACCTTC.

This clonotype was seen just once. The rearrangement joins TRBV2 to TRBJ2-5; possible D gene TRBD1, 5 bases. The CDR3 length is 13 residues. CDR1 is SNHLY, CDR2 FYNNEI, per germline. V was cut by 4 bases and J by 5 bases, with 11 bases left in between. The CDR3 loop reads CASSVSGLETQYF. In DNA, the CDR3 is TGTGCCAGCAGTGTTTCAGGGCTTGAGACCCAGTACTTC.